These 31 T cell receptor beta chains came from one sample sequenced in a study of post-analysis software for immune sequencing data. Study findings and constraints: Patients had higher frequencies than controls of a handful of TRBV segments, including TRBV5-6, TRBV5-1 and TRBV20-1.

These receptors are not linked to any known antigen. Researchers reported that TCR beta cDNA libraries carried unique molecular identifiers. TCRdb passed the PCR reads through MiXCR, listing each CDR3 protein once. The table has some 190,000 distinct CDR3 sequences, over 25% seen once; the top ten hold around 3.2%. Specimen: blood. The receptors were gathered from a girl aged 2 to 17 with multiple sclerosis.

The genes are TRBV20-1 and TRBJ1-1; D is unresolved. Per the germline V gene, CDR1 is DFQATT and CDR2 is SNEGSKA (reference sequence). V lost 3 bases and J lost 1, with 6 bases in between. The CDR3 covers 12 residues. The CDR3 reads CSASFQNTEAFF. In DNA form, the CDR3 reads TGCAGTGCTAGTTTCCAGAACACTGAAGCTTTCTTT.

The CDR3 protein is CASSRDSVYGYTF. The CDR3 DNA follows: TGCGCCAGCAGCCGGGACAGCGTCTATGGCTACACCTTC. The chain links TRBV5-1 to TRBJ1-2, with 7 positions matching TRBD1. CDR1 and CDR2 from the germline V gene are SGHRS and YFSETQ. The CDR3 totals 13 residues. V lost 4 bases to trimming and J lost 4 bases; unmatched junction nucleotides: 4.

This clonotype has at least ten counts. The chain carries TRBV6-1 and TRBJ2-3; maybe TRBD2 (6 bases). The CDR3 loop spans 13 amino acids. V lost 7 bases, J lost 0 bases, and 8 bases lay in between. The germline V gene encodes CDR1 MNHNS and CDR2 SASEGT. In DNA form, the CDR3 reads TGTGCCAGCAACAGCGGGAGCACAGATACGCAGTATTTT. Translation: CASNSGSTDTQYF.

The chain is built from TRBV6-4 and TRBJ2-3, with D uncertain. Germline V gene data show CDR1 as MRHNA and CDR2 as SNTAGT. V was pared by 0 bases and J by 0 bases, with 4 bases between. The CDR3 is made up of 14 amino acids. CDR3: CASSDSDSTDTQYF. The CDR3 region has the DNA TGTGCCAGCAGTGACTCCGACAGCACAGATACGCAGTATTTT.

The genes are TRBV2 and TRBJ2-7, with D maybe TRBD1 (5 bases). The CDR3 is 13 residues long. Trimming removed 8 bases at V and 7 bases at J, with 18 bases between. CDR1 and CDR2 (germline): SNHLY, FYNNEI. The CDR3 protein is CASGIQVGNEQYF. In DNA, the CDR3 is TGTGCCAGCGGTATACAGGTTGGCAATGAGCAGTACTTC.

The sample holds many counts of this clonotype. V gene TRBV28 combines with J gene TRBJ2-4; 7 bases align to TRBD2. CDR1 is MDHEN and CDR2 is SYDVKM in the germline V gene. The J segment lost 8 bases and the V segment lost 8 bases, leaving 15 bases of the junction unmatched. The CDR3 runs 15 residues. The CDR3 protein is CASVQGGAGVYIQYF. In nucleotides, the CDR3 is TGTGCCAGCGTCCAGGGAGGGGCGGGGGTTTACATTCAGTACTTC.

This clonotype was detected once. The V gene is TRBV6-1, the J gene TRBJ1-1; TRBD1 agrees at 10 bases. Germline lookup yields CDR1 MNHNS and CDR2 SASEGT. CDR3 length: 16 amino acids. Here the CDR3 reads CVSRPGTGVENTEAFF. The DNA for the CDR3 is TGTGTCAGTCGTCCCGGGACAGGGGTAGAGAACACTGAAGCTTTCTTT.

About this clonotype: The germline gene is not matched at one end of the junction; a read error may be the cause. The rearrangement uses TRBV11-2 and TRBJ2-4; 7 bases fit TRBD1. The end of the DNA fits TRBJ2-7 better, so the J call may be wrong. The CDR3 runs to 13 residues. Germline loops: CDR1 SGHAT, CDR2 FQNNGV. The CDR3 is CACSLYRGYEQYF. CDR3 nucleotides: TGTGCCTGCAGCTTATACAGGGGATACGAGCAGTACTTC.

In this sample, this clonotype turned up a few times. The chain couples TRBV12-3 or TRBV12-4 to TRBJ1-2; TRBD1 is a possible D gene (5 bases). V lost 1 base and J 7 bases, leaving 13 bases between the germline ends. This CDR3 is built from 14 residues. The CDR3 nucleotides are TGTGCCAGCAGTTTAGAAGGGGCAGGTGGTGGCTACACCTTC. Translated: CASSLEGAGGGYTF.

This clonotype occurred many times. V usage is TRBV5-1 and J usage is TRBJ2-5; no firm D call. Per the germline V gene, CDR1 is SGHRS and CDR2 is YFSETQ. CDR3 length equals 11 residues. V shed 4 bases and J shed 1 base, with 2 bases lying between them. CDR3 DNA sequence: TGCGCCAGCAGCGCCCAAGAGACCCAGTACTTC. As protein: CASSAQETQYF.

The sample holds one count of this clonotype. J is TRBJ2-5 and V is TRBV20-1, with 7 bases that match TRBD1. The J call is doubtful: the DNA matches TRBJ2-7 better. Germline V lookup: CDR1 DFQATT, CDR2 SNEGSKA (reference sequence). There are 15 residues in the CDR3. This CDR3 reads CSAGDRQGMTYEQYF. CDR3 DNA: TGCAGTGCTGGGGATCGACAGGGCATGACCTACGAGCAGTACTTC.

In this sample, this clonotype turned up many times. The chain combines TRBV20-1 with TRBJ1-5, with a tentative D call TRBD1 (5 bases). Germline V gene sequence: CDR1 DFQATT, CDR2 SNEGSKA (reference sequence). The CDR3 runs 12 residues. Trimming shortened V by 6 bases and J by 2 bases, and 8 bases separated the two germline ends. The CDR3 loop reads CSAPTGNQPQHF. The CDR3 region has the DNA TGCAGTGCGCCGACAGGCAATCAGCCCCAGCATTTT.

A note on this clonotype: Sequence at one end of the junction differs from germline and may be a read error. V and J are TRBV6-5 and TRBJ1-5; possibly TRBD1 for D (6 bases). Germline V gene data show CDR1 as MNHEY and CDR2 as SVGAGI. The CDR3 consists of 15 residues. CDR3 sequence reads: CASRPGGAGKQPQHF. The CDR3, as DNA: TGTGCCAGCAGGCCGGGGGGCGCGGGCAAACAGCCCCAGCATTTT.

As to this clonotype: A much larger clone differs by one base, so this may be a read error. The chain combines TRBV13 with TRBJ2-7, with D possibly being TRBD2 (5 bases). Germline V CDR1 and CDR2: PRHDT, FYEKMQ (reference sequence). The CDR3 length is 14 residues. The CDR3 DNA reads TGTACCAGCAGCTTAGGGAGCCTCAAGGGCGAGCAGTACTTC. It translates to CTSSLGSLKGEQYF.

V gene TRBV28 combines with J gene TRBJ2-5; D is uncertain. CDR1 and CDR2 (germline): MDHEN, SYDVKM. Deletions cut 7 bases from V and 11 bases from J, with 23 bases between. The CDR3 has 14 residues. This CDR3 reads CASMGQTRSLGQYF. In nucleotides, the CDR3 is TGTGCCAGCATGGGCCAGACGCGGAGTCTCGGGCAGTACTTC.

This clonotype was detected ten times or more. The rearrangement joins TRBV12-3 or TRBV12-4 to TRBJ2-4, with D perhaps TRBD1 (5 bases). This CDR3 comprises 12 residues. Trimming removed 5 bases at V and 14 bases at J, with 16 bases between. The CDR3 region has the DNA TGTGCCAGCAGTCTCCGTGGGGCCCTAGAGTACTTC. This encodes CASSLRGALEYF.

This clonotype was seen repeatedly, ten times or more. The V and J genes are TRBV5-1 and TRBJ2-7, with D possibly being TRBD2 (6 bases). CDR1 and CDR2 (germline): SGHRS, YFSETQ. The CDR3 is made up of 14 amino acids. The V end lost 2 bases, the J end lost 6 bases, and 15 bases lay between the germline ends. The CDR3 sequence: CASSFIGGPGEQYF. As DNA, the CDR3 is TGCGCCAGCAGCTTCATCGGGGGACCCGGCGAGCAGTACTTC.

In the case of this clonotype: One junction end does not reproduce the germline sequence, and a read error may be involved. The chain carries TRBV28 and TRBJ2-7; no clear D gene. Germline lookup yields CDR1 MDHEN and CDR2 SYDVKM. The CDR3 is 12 residues long. CDR3 nucleotides: TGTACCAGCAGTTTAGCATCCTACGAGCAGTACTTC. Translated, it gives CTSSLASYEQYF.

This clonotype has a handful of counts. This may arise from a read error, as a much more abundant clone is one base away. V is TRBV7-2 and J is TRBJ2-5, with 8 bases identical to TRBD1. The J segment lost 11 bases and the V segment lost 6 bases, leaving 20 bases of the junction unmatched. Germline V gene lookup returns CDR1 SGHTA and CDR2 FQGNSA. The CDR3 runs 16 residues. Here the CDR3 reads CASSSPPGTGPYEQYF. The CDR3 nucleotides read TGTGCCAGCAGTTCTCCACCTGGGACAGGACCCTATGAGCAGTACTTC.

This clonotype was observed a single time. This sequence joins TRBV5-1 and TRBJ2-3; 10 bases map to TRBD2. Germline CDR1 SGHRS, CDR2 YFSETQ. CDR3 length: 15 amino acids. Unmatched junction bases numbered 7, after V lost 3 bases and J lost 6 bases. CDR3 nucleotide sequence: TGCGCCAGCAGCTCGCTCGGGACTAGCGATGATACGCAGTATTTT. Translating it yields CASSSLGTSDDTQYF.

About this clonotype itself: A much larger clone differs by one base, so this may be a read error. V gene TRBV12-3 or TRBV12-4 combines with J gene TRBJ2-5, with 9 bases matching TRBD1. Trimming at V came to 6 bases and at J to 6 bases, leaving 8 bases not matched to a gene. The length of the CDR3 is 14 residues. CDR3 amino acids: CASRLGTGLQTQYF. The CDR3 bases are TGTGCCAGCAGGTTGGGGACAGGGCTTCAGACCCAGTACTTC.

V gene TRBV29-1 combines with J gene TRBJ2-7; D uncertain. Germline CDR1 and CDR2: SQVTM and ANQGSEA. Trimming shortened V by 1 base and J by 6 bases, and 13 bases separated the two germline ends. This CDR3 contains 13 residues. CDR3 nucleotide sequence: TGCAGCGTTGAAGTTGACCGACGCTCCGAGCAGTACTTC. Its translation: CSVEVDRRSEQYF.

This clonotype was seen many times. The chain uses TRBV7-9 and TRBJ1-2; 7 bases are shared with TRBD1. The CDR3 covers 14 residues. Looked up from germline, CDR1 is SEHNR and CDR2 is FQNEAQ (reference sequence). J gave up 2 bases and V 2 bases, and 2 bases lay outside the gene matches. The CDR3 DNA reads as TGTGCCAGCAGCTTACCGACAGGGAACTATGGCTACACCTTC. This sequence encodes CASSLPTGNYGYTF.

With respect to this clonotype: This may be a read error, as it is one base from a much larger clone. V and J are TRBV6-5 and TRBJ2-7; 7 bases map to TRBD1. The CDR3 covers 14 residues. CDR1 MNHEY and CDR2 SVGAGI come from the germline V gene. The CDR3 loop reads CASSWDRSSYGQYF. The DNA for the CDR3 is TGTGCCAGCAGCTGGGACAGAAGCTCCTACGGGCAGTACTTC.

Ten or more counts support this clonotype. This chain uses TRBV28 with TRBJ1-2; 12 bases are shared with TRBD1. The CDR3 is 14 residues long. CDR1 is MDHEN and CDR2 is SYDVKM in the germline V gene. Trimming took 5 bases from V and 8 from J; bases not matched to a gene: 6. CDR3 loop: CASSTGQGAKGYTF. The CDR3, as DNA: TGTGCCAGCAGTACGGGACAGGGGGCGAAGGGCTACACCTTC.

This clonotype was detected once. A much larger clone differs from this one at a single base, so this may be a read error. This chain joins TRBV28 and TRBJ2-7, with 8 bases identical to TRBD1. The germline V gene has CDR1 MDHEN and CDR2 SYDVKM. The CDR3 totals 12 residues. This chain's CDR3 is CITGGPSREQYF. The CDR3 DNA reads TGTATAACAGGGGGACCGAGTCGTGAGCAGTACTTC.

This clonotype was seen a few times. The chain carries TRBV6-2 or TRBV6-3 and TRBJ2-7, with 14 bases fitting TRBD2. CDR1 and CDR2 from the germline V gene are MNHEY and SVGEGT. The CDR3 spans 16 residues. V lost 2 bases to trimming and J lost 6 bases; unmatched junction nucleotides: 6. CDR3 DNA sequence: TGTGCCAGCAGTTACCCGGGACTAGCGGGAGCCGGCGAGCAGTACTTC. This gives the protein CASSYPGLAGAGEQYF.

In this sample, this clonotype turned up many times. The chain recombines TRBV12-3 or TRBV12-4 with TRBJ2-3; D is undetermined. The CDR3 consists of 12 residues. Trimming left V 5 bases short and J 5 bases short, with 8 bases between. The CDR3 loop reads CASSPLGDTQYF. The CDR3 nucleotides are TGTGCCAGCAGTCCCCTAGGAGATACGCAGTATTTT.

This clonotype was seen a handful of times. The rearrangement joins TRBV20-1 to TRBJ2-5; D tentatively reads TRBD1 or TRBD2 (6 bases each). Trimming took off 1 base at V and 0 bases at J, with 12 bases between the two ends. The CDR3 has 15 residues. Germline V gives CDR1 DFQATT, CDR2 SNEGSKA (reference sequence). CDR3 nucleotides: TGCAGTGCTAGAGTGGGGGCGGGGTACCAAGAGACCCAGTACTTC. Encoded protein: CSARVGAGYQETQYF.

This clonotype was found a few times. This sequence joins TRBV5-1 and TRBJ1-2; D call uncertain. The germline V gene has CDR1 SGHRS and CDR2 YFSETQ. This CDR3 is 15 amino acids long. The V end was cut by 1 base, the J end by 1 base, with 11 bases between. The CDR3 nucleotides are TGCGCCAGCAGCTTGACGGGGAATGGTAACTATGGCTACACCTTC. Translated: CASSLTGNGNYGYTF.

This chain joins TRBV7-9 and TRBJ2-5; D is unclear. V lost 2 bases and J lost 0, with 13 bases in between. CDR3 length equals 16 residues. Germline V CDR1 and CDR2: SEHNR, FQNEAQ (reference sequence). CDR3 sequence (DNA): TGTGCCAGCAGCTTAAAAAATAGAATTTACCAAGAGACCCAGTACTTC. Translation gives CASSLKNRIYQETQYF.